This T cell receptor beta chain is from a study of read filtering for tumor transcriptome and immune sequencing. Study background: IR-seq gave about 4.05 to 11 million TCR reads per sample; RNA-seq gave roughly 80 to 1,300.

This library used roughly 400 ng RNA and molecular barcoded adaptors spanning alpha/delta and beta/gamma chains. Each CDR3 protein gets one entry after TCRdb re-called the reads with MiXCR. Seen here are around 50,000 distinct CDR3 sequences, 20% to 25% observed once, and the top ten hold 17%. This clonotype was counted many times. This CDR3 spans 12 amino acids. Trimming removed 3 bases at V and 8 bases at J, with 10 bases between. The germline gives CDR1 MDHEN, CDR2 SYDVKM. This sequence was found in a donor at least 40 years old with multiple myeloma. This chain connects TRBV28 to TRBJ1-2; a weak D match, TRBD1 (5 bases). The sample taken for sequencing was a population of CD138-negative cells sorted from bone marrow. Here the CDR3 DNA reads TGTGCCAGCAGTTTTGGGGGAGACGGCTACACCTTC. Protein product: CASSFGGDGYTF.